This TCR beta chain was captured by sequencing in a study of cytomegalovirus exposure and HLA in healthy donors. Study details: About four fifths of more than 300 genotyped donors fell in the Caucasian-associated ancestry cluster. Study results and caveats: Per a prior analysis, the majority of TCR beta V segments were productive roughly 87% or roughly 30% of the time. Of the V segments, some could not be distinguished, including TRBV6-2 and TRBV6-3, and were excluded.

J gave up 3 bases and V 3 bases, and 9 bases lay outside the gene matches. The length of the CDR3 is 16 residues. Germline CDR1 and CDR2: SGHRS and YFSETQ. The PCR employed 60 Vbeta primers together with 13 Jbeta primers. Produced via immunoSEQ multiplex PCR; TCRdb's table is partial and in-frame only. The sample has some 130,000 clones, 60% to 75% seen once; the top ten hold roughly 6%. As regards this clone: The antigen is unknown.

Sequenced: PBMCs. The sequence was collected from a woman aged 50 to 60 in good health and CMV-seropositive. V and J are TRBV5-1 and TRBJ1-2, with 9 nucleotides matching TRBD1. The CDR3 DNA reads as TGCGCCAGCAGCTCCACCGGGACAGGGATCCACTATGGCTACACCTTC. Translated: CASSSTGTGIHYGYTF.